These T cell receptor beta chains were read from a single sample in a study of T cell responses to AZD1222 COVID-19 vaccine. Method: immunoSEQ multiplex PCR; TCRdb's copy keeps in-frame clones and lacks some. This sample has roughly 70,000 clones, with roughly 87% found just once. This specimen was peripheral blood, taken 28 days after the second AZD1222 dose. These receptors all stem from an adult who received the AZD1222 COVID-19 vaccine. CDR3s include the opening cysteine and the closing phenylalanine or tryptophan. Fields, in order: clone size, D gene, J gene, V gene, CDR3 DNA, CDR3 protein. A D gene is named only where the DNA matches it firmly. Clone size is shown for a subset of rows, as once, few, many or a class of expanded clone.

size: .; D: .; J: TRBJ2-2; V: TRBV9; DNA: TGTGCCAGCAGCGTAGATTCAGGGGTGGGCACCGGGGAGCTGTTTTTT; CDR3: CASSVDSGVGTGELFF
size: .; D: .; J: TRBJ1-2; V: TRBV4-3; DNA: TGCGCCAGCAGCCAAGGGCAAGGGGGGATCGGGGGCTACACCTTC; CDR3: CASSQGQGGIGGYTF
size: once; D: .; J: TRBJ2-1; V: TRBV27; DNA: TGTGCCAGCAAAGGGACTCCCTCCTACAATGAGCAGTTCTTC; CDR3: CASKGTPSYNEQFF
size: few; D: .; J: TRBJ2-7; V: TRBV2; DNA: TGTGCCAGCAGTGATTCTTACGAGCAGTACTTC; CDR3: CASSDSYEQYF
size: .; D: TRBD1; J: TRBJ1-3; V: TRBV19; DNA: TGTGCCAGTAGTTCCCGGACAGGGCCTGGAAACACCATATATTTT; CDR3: CASSSRTGPGNTIYF
size: .; D: TRBD2; J: TRBJ2-5; V: TRBV9; DNA: TGTGCCAGCAGCGTAGATGCTAGCGGGGTCTTCGAGACCCAGTACTTC; CDR3: CASSVDASGVFETQYF
size: once; D: TRBD1; J: TRBJ2-2; V: TRBV12-5; DNA: TGTGCTAGTGGTTTGGGGACAGGGGGCACCGGGGAGCTGTTTTTT; CDR3: CASGLGTGGTGELFF
size: .; D: .; J: TRBJ2-5; V: TRBV12-3/TRBV12-4; DNA: TGTGCCAGCAGTCACCTTCGGGAGACCCAGTACTTC; CDR3: CASSHLRETQYF
size: .; D: TRBD1; J: TRBJ2-2; V: TRBV5-6; DNA: TGTGCCAGCATTAACGGGGACAGTCCTCCGAACACCGGGGAGCTGTTTTTT; CDR3: CASINGDSPPNTGELFF
size: once; D: TRBD1; J: TRBJ2-2; V: TRBV28; DNA: TGTGCCAGCAGTCGGCCGGGACAGGGGTCGAACACCGGGGAGCTGTTTTTT; CDR3: CASSRPGQGSNTGELFF
size: once; D: TRBD1; J: TRBJ1-3; V: TRBV3-1/TRBV3-2; DNA: TGTGCCAGCAGCCGTACCCCTGGGACAGGCGGTGGAAACACCATATATTTT; CDR3: CASSRTPGTGGGNTIYF
size: .; D: .; J: TRBJ2-5; V: TRBV12-5; DNA: TGTGCTAGTGGTTTGTTTGTGAACCAATTCCTGAGAAGGGGTTTAGAGACCCAGTACTTC; CDR3: CASGLFVNQFLRRGLETQYF
size: .; D: .; J: TRBJ1-2; V: TRBV29-1; DNA: TGCAGCGTTGAAGGGGGACCGTATGGCTACACCTTC; CDR3: CSVEGGPYGYTF
size: .; D: TRBD1; J: TRBJ2-2; V: TRBV7-3; DNA: TGTGCCAGCAGCTTGGAGACAGGGGCGACCGGGGAGCTGTTTTTT; CDR3: CASSLETGATGELFF
size: .; D: TRBD1; J: TRBJ2-1; V: TRBV7-2; DNA: TGTGCCAGCAGCTTAGCTGGGACAGGGGGCAAGGATGAGCAGTTCTTC; CDR3: CASSLAGTGGKDEQFF
size: .; D: .; J: TRBJ2-7; V: TRBV7-2; DNA: TGTGCCAGCAGCTTAGGTCGACGAGGGGAGCAGTACTTC; CDR3: CASSLGRRGEQYF
size: .; D: TRBD1; J: TRBJ1-5; V: TRBV11-3; DNA: TGTGCCAGCAGCTTAGAGGGAATGCTGAGGACAGGGGGGTATCAGCCCCAGCATTTT; CDR3: CASSLEGMLRTGGYQPQHF